The present TCR beta chain was sequenced within a study of T-cell memory formation after mild COVID-19. TCRdb re-derived calls from the 5' RACE reads in MiXCR, one entry per CDR3 protein. The table has about 290,000 distinct CDR3 sequences, less than 20% seen once; the top ten hold approximately 23%. The germline V gene encodes CDR1 SEHNR and CDR2 FQNEAQ (reference sequence). V shed 5 bases and J shed 5 bases, with 15 bases lying between them. CDR3 length equals 14 residues. V gene TRBV7-9 combines with J gene TRBJ2-5; weak D call: TRBD2 (6 bases). The material sequenced was PBMCs or a T cell subset sorted from them (not recorded which). The receptor's source is a man younger than 30 who had mild COVID-19 (a few samples of this study predate the infection). Cell type and time point are not known. Here the CDR3 DNA reads TGTGCCAGCAGCACCTCCGCGGGGTACGAGACCCAGTACTTC. The encoded protein is CASSTSAGYETQYF. Using reference TRBV7-9 and TRBJ2-5 for the parts outside the CDR3, the full variable domain is DTGVSQNPRHKITKRGQNVTFRCDPISEHNRLYWYRQTLGQGPEFLTYFQNEAQLEKSRLLSDRFSAERPKGSFSTLEIQRTEQGDSAMYLCASSTSAGYETQYFGPGTRLLVL.